A single sample is the source of the 32 T cell receptor beta chains below, sequenced in a study of siplizumab effects on memory and regulatory T cells. Sequenced by immunoSEQ multiplex PCR; TCRdb stores in-frame clones only, minus some. The repertoire includes approximately 60,000 clones, 90% to 97% of them detected once, and 0.095% sits in the top ten. Sequenced: naive CD8+ T cells sorted from blood. These receptors originate from a human donor in good health.

The chain uses TRBV7-9 and TRBJ2-2; D is uncertain. This CDR3 has 13 amino acids. The V gene's germline CDR1 is SEHNR and CDR2 FQNEAQ (reference sequence). Deletions cut 2 bases from V and 7 bases from J, with 8 bases between. CDR3 residues: CASSLSGVGELFF. The CDR3 region has the DNA TGTGCCAGCAGCTTAAGTGGAGTCGGGGAGCTGTTTTTT.

The gene calls are TRBV19 and TRBJ1-5; a weak D match, TRBD1 (5 bases). There are 15 residues in the CDR3. Trimming stripped 1 base from V and 4 bases from J, with 11 bases between. From germline, CDR1 is LNHDA and CDR2 SQIVND (reference sequence). The CDR3 DNA reads TGTGCCAGTAGTATAGGGCCGGGGGGGAATCAGCCCCAGCATTTT. Protein sequence: CASSIGPGGNQPQHF. Full variable domain (missing parts from reference TRBV19 and TRBJ1-5): DGGITQSPKYLFRKEGQNVTLSCEQNLNHDAMYWYRQDPGQGLRLIYYSQIVNDFQKGDIAEGYSVSREKKESFPLTVTSAQKNPTAFYLCASSIGPGGNQPQHFGDGTRLSIL.

The rearrangement uses TRBV5-1 and TRBJ2-7; TRBD2 might be the D (5 bases). This CDR3 comprises 14 residues. V gave up 4 bases and J gave up 0 bases, with 11 bases separating them. The germline V gene encodes CDR1 SGHRS and CDR2 YFSETQ. Here the CDR3 reads CASSAGLGSYEQYF. CDR3 DNA sequence: TGCGCCAGCAGCGCCGGACTTGGCTCCTACGAGCAGTACTTC.

Turning to this clone: Other DNA variants within this sample encode the same CDR3. The rearrangement uses TRBV5-1 and TRBJ1-1, with 7 nucleotides matching TRBD1. CDR1 and CDR2 (germline): SGHRS, YFSETQ. This CDR3 is built from 18 residues. Trimming at V came to 0 bases and at J to 2 bases, leaving 13 bases not matched to a gene. In DNA, the CDR3 is TGCGCCAGCAGCTTGGATGGGGGACAGCCCGAACTAAACACTGAAGCTTTCTTT. This gives the protein CASSLDGGQPELNTEAFF.

This clone appeared a single time. The chain is built from TRBV4-1 and TRBJ2-5; the match to TRBD1 covers 9 bases. The V and J ends lost 3 bases and 5 bases, in that order; junction bases with no gene match: 13. CDR3 size: 17 residues. Germline V gene sequence: CDR1 MGHRA, CDR2 YSYEKL. CDR3 protein: CASSQSGTGYLRETQYF. DNA of the CDR3: TGCGCCAGCAGCCAGAGCGGGACAGGGTACCTTCGGGAGACCCAGTACTTC.

The CDR3 spells CASSPRSTGVGNTIYF. DNA of the CDR3: TGTGCCAGCAGCCCGAGAAGTACAGGGGTCGGAAACACCATATATTTT. The chain recombines TRBV14 with TRBJ1-3; TRBD1 matches 7 bases. The V gene end was trimmed by 4 bases and the J gene end by 4 bases; junction bases not matched to a gene: 10. CDR3 length equals 16 residues. CDR1 is SGHDN, CDR2 FVKESK, per germline.

The rearrangement links TRBV13 to TRBJ2-7; D remains ambiguous. V lost 1 base, J lost 0 bases, and 4 bases lay in between. The germline V gene encodes CDR1 PRHDT and CDR2 FYEKMQ (reference sequence). The CDR3 has 13 residues. CDR3 DNA sequence: TGTGCCAGCAGCTTAGAGAGCTCCTACGAGCAGTACTTC. The encoded protein is CASSLESSYEQYF.

The chain couples TRBV27 to TRBJ2-7, with 8 bases lining up with TRBD2. Looked up from germline, CDR1 is MNHEY and CDR2 is SMNVEV (reference sequence). This CDR3 comprises 15 residues. J lost 2 bases, V lost 5 bases, and 8 bases had no gene match. CDR3 protein: CASSPRGSGAYEQYF. In nucleotides, the CDR3 is TGTGCCAGCAGTCCCCGGGGTAGCGGGGCCTACGAGCAGTACTTC.

This clone was counted between two and nine times. V usage is TRBV28 and J usage is TRBJ1-2; D perhaps matches TRBD1 (5 bases). This CDR3 region has 16 residues. Trimming cost V 3 bases and J 3 bases, with 17 bases left between them. Germline CDR1 reads MDHEN; CDR2 reads SYDVKM. The CDR3 reads CASSFHEGRTYYGYTF. The CDR3, as DNA: TGTGCCAGCAGTTTCCACGAGGGACGGACGTACTATGGCTACACCTTC.

The chain recombines TRBV4-1 with TRBJ2-7; the D gene is possibly TRBD2 (6 bases). The CDR3 spans 12 residues. Trimming pared 8 bases from V and 0 bases from J, leaving 8 bases between. From germline, CDR1 is MGHRA and CDR2 YSYEKL. CDR3 region: CASSGVSYEQYF. In nucleotides, the CDR3 is TGCGCCAGCTCGGGGGTCTCCTACGAGCAGTACTTC.

The chain combines TRBV7-2 with TRBJ2-3, with 8 bases that match TRBD2. Unmatched junction bases numbered 6, after V lost 1 base and J lost 6 bases. The CDR3 has 15 amino acids. Germline V gene sequence: CDR1 SGHTA, CDR2 FQGNSA. This chain's CDR3 is CASSLEMRGVDTQYF. The CDR3 DNA reads TGTGCCAGCAGCTTAGAGATGCGGGGGGTCGATACGCAGTATTTT. The full variable domain, its missing parts supplied by reference TRBV7-2 and TRBJ2-3, is GAGVSQSPSNKVTEKGKDVELRCDPISGHTALYWYRQSLGQGLEFLIYFQGNSAPDKSGLPSDRFSAERTGGSVSTLTIQRTQQEDSAVYLCASSLEMRGVDTQYFGPGTRLTVL.

This chain links TRBV27 with TRBJ1-5; D unresolved. From germline, CDR1 is MNHEY and CDR2 SMNVEV (reference sequence). The CDR3 has 13 amino acids. Trimming took off 2 bases at V and 6 bases at J, with 8 bases between the two ends. The CDR3: CASSLGGFQPQHF. In nucleotides, the CDR3 is TGTGCCAGCAGTTTAGGAGGGTTTCAGCCCCAGCATTTT.

The CDR3 here is CASSAQQGSSEAFF. CDR3 DNA sequence: TGTGCCAGCAGCGCCCAACAGGGTTCTTCTGAAGCTTTCTTT. V is TRBV7-6 and J is TRBJ1-1, with D tentatively TRBD1 (6 bases). V lost 5 bases and J lost 6, with 16 bases in between. Germline values: CDR1 SGHVS, CDR2 FNYEAQ. The CDR3 covers 14 residues.

The CDR3 reads CASSGTGTSGHNEQFF. CDR3 nucleotide sequence: TGTGCCAGCAGTGGCACCGGGACTAGCGGACACAATGAGCAGTTCTTC. The chain employs TRBV6-4 and TRBJ2-1, with 11 bases matching TRBD2. The germline gives CDR1 MRHNA, CDR2 SNTAGT. The CDR3 has 16 residues. V gave up 4 bases and J gave up 5 bases; unmatched junction bases: 7.

The chain is built from TRBV2 and TRBJ1-4, with D possibly matching TRBD1 (6 bases). CDR3 length: 12 amino acids. V was shortened by 4 bases and J by 10 bases, with 10 bases between the two germline ends. Germline CDR1 reads SNHLY; CDR2 reads FYNNEI. The CDR3 here is CASSGQEGKLFF. The CDR3 DNA sequence: TGTGCCAGCAGTGGACAGGAGGGAAAACTGTTTTTT.

V usage is TRBV5-1 and J usage is TRBJ2-1; weak D call: TRBD2 (6 bases). Germline CDR1 and CDR2: SGHRS and YFSETQ. This CDR3 has 14 amino acids. With 0 bases removed from V and 7 bases from J, the gap between germline ends came to 11 bases. CDR3 in amino acids: CASSLDWGVNEQFF. In nucleotides, the CDR3 is TGCGCCAGCAGCTTGGATTGGGGGGTGAATGAGCAGTTCTTC. The variable domain in full, completed from reference TRBV5-1 and TRBJ2-1, reads KAGVTQTPRYLIKTRGQQVTLSCSPISGHRSVSWYQQTPGQGLQFLFEYFSETQRNKGNFPGRFSGRQFSNSRSEMNVSTLELGDSALYLCASSLDWGVNEQFFGPGTRLTVL.

The V and J genes are TRBV7-9 and TRBJ2-1, with 7 positions matching TRBD1. V lost 0 bases and J lost 2; bases outside the gene matches: 4. CDR3 length: 16 amino acids. CDR1 SEHNR and CDR2 FQNEAQ come from the germline V gene (reference sequence). The CDR3 loop is CASSLATGLAYNEQFF. The CDR3, as DNA: TGTGCCAGCAGCTTAGCGACAGGGCTCGCCTACAATGAGCAGTTCTTC.

CDR3: CASSQDTGSGNTIYF. DNA of the CDR3: TGCGCCAGCAGCCAAGATACGGGGTCTGGAAACACCATATATTTT. The chain uses TRBV4-1 and TRBJ1-3; no clear D. The CDR3 is made up of 15 amino acids. V shed 0 bases and J shed 1 base, with 7 bases lying between them. Germline CDR1 MGHRA, CDR2 YSYEKL.

CDR3 loop: CASGPGYEQYF. For the CDR3, the DNA is TGTGCTAGTGGTCCCGGCTACGAGCAGTACTTC. The rearrangement links TRBV12-5 to TRBJ2-7, with D hard to call. The germline gives CDR1 LGHNT, CDR2 FRNRAP. CDR3 size: 11 residues. Trimming stripped 5 bases from V and 3 bases from J, with 5 bases between.

The chain joins TRBV27 to TRBJ2-7, with D perhaps matching TRBD2 (6 bases). This CDR3 has 15 residues. CDR1 MNHEY and CDR2 SMNVEV come from the germline V gene (reference sequence). Trimming pared 5 bases from V and 7 bases from J, leaving 21 bases between. This CDR3 is CASSSALASTSEQYF. CDR3 nucleotide sequence: TGTGCCAGCAGTAGCGCTCTTGCTTCGACTAGTGAGCAGTACTTC.

The CDR3: CASSLAQGGFDEQYF. The CDR3 DNA follows: TGTGCCAGCAGCTTAGCCCAGGGGGGGTTCGACGAGCAGTACTTC. The chain uses TRBV7-9 and TRBJ2-7; D may match TRBD1 or TRBD2 (7 bases each). V lost 0 bases to trimming and J lost 5 bases, with 14 bases between them. Germline lookup yields CDR1 SEHNR and CDR2 FQNEAQ (reference sequence). CDR3 length: 15 amino acids.

This clone was recorded only once. The chain links TRBV15 to TRBJ2-5, with D perhaps TRBD1 or TRBD2 (5 bases each). V lost 6 bases and J lost 3, with 17 bases in between. CDR3 size: 15 residues. CDR1 and CDR2 (germline): LNHNV, YYDKDF (reference sequence). In nucleotides, the CDR3 is TGTGCCACCAGGCCCTCCCCGGGGCAGGAAGAGACCCAGTACTTC. Its protein is CATRPSPGQEETQYF.

The chain couples TRBV9 to TRBJ2-3; 11 bases match TRBD2. This CDR3 has 15 residues. After removal of 3 bases from V and 3 bases from J, the junction contained 3 bases not matched to a gene. Germline V gene lookup returns CDR1 SGDLS and CDR2 YYNGEE. For the CDR3, the DNA is TGTGCCAGCAGCGATAGCGGGGGGGCTACAGATACGCAGTATTTT. Protein product: CASSDSGGATDTQYF.

This chain joins TRBV9 and TRBJ1-3; D may be TRBD1 (5 bases). Trimming stripped 0 bases from V and 3 bases from J, with 13 bases between. Germline V gives CDR1 SGDLS, CDR2 YYNGEE. The length of the CDR3 is 16 residues. The DNA of the CDR3 is TGTGCCAGCAGCGTAGAGAGTCAGGGAGGTGGAAACACCATATATTTT. It encodes CASSVESQGGGNTIYF.

This chain connects TRBV19 to TRBJ1-5; D call uncertain. CDR1 and CDR2 (germline): LNHDA, SQIVND (reference sequence). Trimming removed 5 bases from V and 0 bases from J, with 5 bases in between. This CDR3 spans 13 amino acids. The CDR3 region has the DNA TGTGCCAGTAGTGGAGGTAGCAATCAGCCCCAGCATTTT. Amino acids: CASSGGSNQPQHF.

The rearrangement uses TRBV4-3 and TRBJ1-1; D may be TRBD1 (5 bases). The CDR3 covers 15 residues. Per germline, CDR1 LGHNA and CDR2 YSLEER. V lost 0 bases and J lost 1, with 9 bases in between. DNA of the CDR3: TGCGCCAGCAGCCAAGATGGGGGGGGGAACACTGAAGCTTTCTTT. Its translation: CASSQDGGGNTEAFF.

The chain joins TRBV28 to TRBJ2-3, with a weak D call TRBD1 (6 bases). Germline values: CDR1 MDHEN, CDR2 SYDVKM. CDR3 length: 14 amino acids. The germline V and J ends were trimmed by 5 bases and 5 bases, with 14 bases remaining between them. The CDR3 DNA follows: TGTGCCAGCAGTCCCAGGACAGTTAAAGATACGCAGTATTTT. Encoded protein: CASSPRTVKDTQYF.

This chain joins TRBV27 and TRBJ1-1; D is undetermined. The length of the CDR3 is 14 residues. Germline V CDR1 and CDR2: MNHEY, SMNVEV (reference sequence). V shed 6 bases and J shed 7 bases, with 18 bases lying between them. This CDR3 reads CASRPNTNRGEAFF. The CDR3 DNA is TGTGCCAGCAGGCCGAATACGAACAGAGGTGAAGCTTTCTTT.

This rearrangement joins TRBV9 to TRBJ1-1; no definite D call. The CDR3 is made up of 14 amino acids. Germline CDR1 reads SGDLS; CDR2 reads YYNGEE. The germline V and J ends were trimmed by 0 bases and 1 base, with 7 bases remaining between them. CDR3: CASSVVLGNTEAFF. CDR3 bases: TGTGCCAGCAGCGTAGTGTTGGGGAACACTGAAGCTTTCTTT.

To note about this clone: This CDR3 is also generated by other DNA sequences in the sample. The chain couples TRBV6-5 to TRBJ2-5; D is undetermined. The CDR3 spans 12 residues. V shed 2 bases and J shed 4 bases, with 5 bases lying between them. Per germline, CDR1 MNHEY and CDR2 SVGAGI. CDR3 sequence: CASSYGGETQYF. In DNA, the CDR3 is TGTGCCAGCAGTTACGGTGGAGAGACCCAGTACTTC.

The V call is TRBV28, the J call TRBJ2-7; TRBD2 matches at 14 bases. From germline, CDR1 is MDHEN and CDR2 SYDVKM. This CDR3 spans 15 amino acids. Germline trimming cut 7 bases from V and 2 bases from J; bases unmatched to any gene: 4. CDR3 sequence (DNA): TGTGCCAGCACGGCGGGACTAGCGGGGGCCTACGAGCAGTACTTC. Residues: CASTAGLAGAYEQYF.

The chain employs TRBV4-1 and TRBJ1-5; 8 bases map to TRBD1. Germline CDR1 and CDR2: MGHRA and YSYEKL. The length of the CDR3 is 14 residues. After removal of 5 bases from V and 3 bases from J, the junction contained 3 bases not matched to a gene. The CDR3: CASSGTGTNQPQHF. CDR3 nucleotide sequence: TGCGCCAGCAGCGGGACAGGTACCAATCAGCCCCAGCATTTT.